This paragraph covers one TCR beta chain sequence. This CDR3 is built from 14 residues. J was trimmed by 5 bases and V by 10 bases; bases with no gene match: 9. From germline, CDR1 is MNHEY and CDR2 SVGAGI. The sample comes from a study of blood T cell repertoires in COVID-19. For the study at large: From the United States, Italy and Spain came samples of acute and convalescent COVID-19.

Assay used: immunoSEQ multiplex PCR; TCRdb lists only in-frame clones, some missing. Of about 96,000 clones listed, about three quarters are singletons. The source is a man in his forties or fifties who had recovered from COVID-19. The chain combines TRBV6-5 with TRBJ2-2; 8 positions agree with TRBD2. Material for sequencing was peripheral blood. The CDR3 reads CATSGGASTGELFF. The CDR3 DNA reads TGTGCCACCTCCGGGGGGGCCTCGACCGGGGAGCTGTTTTTT.